This T cell receptor (beta chain) was documented in a study of CD8+CD57+ T cells in acquired aplastic anemia. About the study: Sorted CD4+ and CD8+ cells gave an average of 3.2 ug of DNA. Healthy donors yielded some 9.9 million CD4+ cell reads on average.

Whole-study results and caveats: Sharing between patients and controls was observed for around 30 CD8+ CDR3 sequences. Patients did not significantly differ from controls in CD8+ Simpson's diversity.

CDR3 and TCR beta VDJ profiling relied on a genomic DNA template. TCRdb called the reads again in MiXCR, with one record for every CDR3 protein. The sample shows some 200,000 distinct CDR3 sequences, approximately 57% of them seen only once. Germline loops: CDR1 SQVTM, CDR2 ANQGSEA. Trimming shortened V by 6 bases and J by 1 base, and 3 bases separated the two germline ends. The CDR3 is 10 amino acids. On this clonotype itself: The antigen remains undetermined.

This clonotype was sampled from a human donor in good health. Sequenced input: sorted CD4+, CD8+, or CD8+CD57+ T cells (not recorded which) from PBMCs. The V call is TRBV29-1, the J call TRBJ1-1; D uncertain. CDR3 DNA: TGCAGCGTCACGAACACTGAAGCTTTCTTT. It yields the protein CSVTNTEAFF.